The T cell receptor beta chain under discussion was sequenced for a study of blood T cells in healthy people across ages. Notes on this clonotype: Its antigen is not identified. A much larger clone differs from this one at a single base, so this may be a read error.

Study-level points and caveats: Higher diversity and more naive CD4+ cells were features of long-lived donors, compared to aged donors.

The germline V gene encodes CDR1 LNHNV and CDR2 YYDKDF (reference sequence). The V and J ends lost 5 bases and 2 bases, in that order; junction bases with no gene match: 5. The CDR3 is made up of 15 amino acids. Alongside a J-beta primer mix, a sample-barcoded 5' primer served in a second PCR lasting roughly 6 to 11 cycles. TCRdb called the 5' RACE reads again in MiXCR, with one record for every CDR3 protein. The table shows around 1,500,000 distinct CDR3 sequences, with roughly 27% occurring only once. The sequencing input was blood. This TCR was recovered from a woman in her thirties in good health. The V call is TRBV15, the J call TRBJ2-3; 9 nucleotides agree with TRBD1. This chain's CDR3 is CATSAGQGSTDTQYF. CDR3 nucleotide sequence: TGTGCCACCAGCGCGGGACAGGGCTCCACAGATACGCAGTATTTT. The full variable domain, completed using reference TRBV15 and TRBJ2-3, is DAMVIQNPRYQVTQFGKPVTLSCSQTLNHNVMYWYQQKSSQAPKLLFHYYDKDFNNEADTPDNFQSRRPNTSFCFLDIRSPGLGDTAMYLCATSAGQGSTDTQYFGPGTRLTVL.